Reported below is one T cell receptor (beta chain). The data were taken from a study of PD-L1 blockade in urothelial cancer. The wider study: The researchers analyzed blood 3 weeks (second dose) and 6 weeks after treatment start. Counts from blood samples showed a median of roughly 150,000 T cells.

Every PCR received spiked-in synthetic TCR analog templates. This table comes from immunoSEQ multiplex PCR, and its TCRdb copy is limited to in-frame clones, with some not included. The sample holds approximately 100,000 clones, over 80% seen once. All patients carried locally advanced or metastatic urothelial carcinoma. The CDR3 totals 15 residues. Germline V lookup: CDR1 SGHDT, CDR2 YYEEEE. V was clipped by 2 bases and J by 7 bases, with 15 bases between them. Source: PBMCs, taken around atezolizumab (anti-PD-L1) treatment. The sequence came from an elderly woman with urothelial cancer. The gene calls are TRBV5-6 and TRBJ1-4, with TRBD1 as a possible D gene (6 bases). CDR3 nucleotides: TGTGCCAGCAGCTTAACAGGGCCAGGTAGTGAAAAACTGTTTTTT. Translation: CASSLTGPGSEKLFF.